The clone carrying this T cell receptor beta chain was seen a few times. Antigen: not known. Between the trimmed V and J ends, which lost 4 bases and 4 bases, there was a span of 17 bases. CDR1 is SGDLS and CDR2 is YYNGEE in the germline V gene. This CDR3 spans 15 amino acids. This entry comes from a study of T cells in Graves' hyperthyroidism and ophthalmopathy. It was RNA transcripts that yielded the amplified TCR beta CDR3 regions. HTBI primers were the set used in a first-round RT-PCR of the TCR CDR3. TCRdb re-called the multiplex PCR reads through MiXCR, storing one row per CDR3 protein. The sample lists hundreds of thousands of distinct CDR3 sequences, approximately 42% seen once, with under 8.5% in the top ten. Study observations and caveats: Blood also contained most expanded thyroid clonotypes above 0.001. Median prediction lead before ophthalmopathy onset was about 6.3 months with the model. Stable hyperthyroidism was told apart from ophthalmopathy by a model built on 13 V-J features.

Diagnoses used clinical symptoms, serum thyroxine and TRAb, thyroid ultrasound and orbital computed tomography. Material: peripheral blood or thyroid tissue (not recorded which). The gene calls are TRBV9 and TRBJ1-1, with unresolved D. This receptor was obtained from an adult man with Graves' disease, either hyperthyroidism or ophthalmopathy (not recorded which). This CDR3 reads CASSPHFMGSTEAFF. The DNA of the CDR3 is TGTGCCAGCAGCCCCCATTTTATGGGCTCCACTGAAGCTTTCTTT.